Here is one TCR beta chain with its context. Its antigen is as yet unknown. One blood sample of approximately 2.7 ml was taken from each donor. Each CDR3 protein gets one entry in TCRdb, which reprocessed the 5' RACE reads and gives no DNA. This sample's table has approximately 200,000 distinct CDR3 sequences. The data were taken from a study of monozygotic twins with inflammatory bowel disease. The germline V gene encodes CDR1 SGHDT and CDR2 YYEEEE. The CDR3 spans 17 residues. General observations from the study: Support was lacking for any single strong IBD-associated signal or clonotype.

This clonotype was sampled from a human donor with ulcerative colitis or Crohn's disease, or a healthy co-twin of an affected twin (not recorded which). The chain uses TRBV5-6 and TRBJ1-1. The sample was blood. CDR3 sequence: CASSSGLFRAANTEAFF.